The T cell receptor (beta chain) described here comes from a study of chemoradiotherapy in HPV16-positive cancers. Repertoires were sampled repeatedly during chemoradiotherapy. Clones were read by immunoSEQ multiplex PCR, and TCRdb kept only the in-frame ones, dropping some. The sample comprises roughly 16,000 clones, just under 80% of which are singletons, and approximately 9.9% rests with the top ten. Germline CDR1 LNHNV, CDR2 YYDKDF (reference sequence). V lost 0 bases to trimming and J lost 7 bases, with 12 bases between them. The CDR3 totals 14 residues. About this clone itself: No antigen is known for it.

Overall study findings and caveats: Candidate HPV-specific clones and E7-related TCR motifs grew in tumor during treatment. HPV-responsive T-cell expansion during chemoradiotherapy was linked to improved recurrence-free survival in HPV16-positive patients.

V and J are TRBV15 and TRBJ1-1; D unresolved. Sampling took place from a patient who underwent chemoradiotherapy. This TCR was recovered from a human donor with HPV-associated anogenital cancer. The CDR3 DNA follows: TGTGCCACCAGCAGAGATCTAGATGGGGTTGAAGCTTTCTTT. Amino acid sequence: CATSRDLDGVEAFF.